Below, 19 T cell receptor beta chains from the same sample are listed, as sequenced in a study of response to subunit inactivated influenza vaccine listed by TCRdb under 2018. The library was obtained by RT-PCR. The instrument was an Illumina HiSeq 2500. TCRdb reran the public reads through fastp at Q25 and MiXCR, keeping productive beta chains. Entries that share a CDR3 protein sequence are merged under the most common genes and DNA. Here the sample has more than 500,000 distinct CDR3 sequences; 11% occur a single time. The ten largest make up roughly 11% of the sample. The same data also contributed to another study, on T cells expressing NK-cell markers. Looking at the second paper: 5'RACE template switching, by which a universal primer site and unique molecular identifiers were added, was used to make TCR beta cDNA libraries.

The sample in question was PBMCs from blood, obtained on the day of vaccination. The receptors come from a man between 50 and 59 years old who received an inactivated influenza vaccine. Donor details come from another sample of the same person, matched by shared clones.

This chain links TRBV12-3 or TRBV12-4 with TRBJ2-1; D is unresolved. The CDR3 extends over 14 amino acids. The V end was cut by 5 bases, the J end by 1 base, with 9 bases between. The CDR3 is CASSHHMSYNEQFF. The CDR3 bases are TGTGCCAGCAGTCACCACATGTCCTACAATGAGCAGTTCTTC.

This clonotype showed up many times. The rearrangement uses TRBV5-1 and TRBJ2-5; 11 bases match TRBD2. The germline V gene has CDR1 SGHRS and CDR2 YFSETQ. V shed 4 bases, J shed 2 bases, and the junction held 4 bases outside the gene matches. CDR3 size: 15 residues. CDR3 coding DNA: TGCGCCAGCAGCCCGGGACTAGCGGTACAAGAGACCCAGTACTTC. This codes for CASSPGLAVQETQYF.

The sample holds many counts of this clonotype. This chain's CDR3 is CASTDSNQPQHF. The CDR3 nucleotides are TGTGCCAGCACCGATAGCAATCAGCCCCAGCATTTT. The chain employs TRBV7-2 and TRBJ1-5, with D unresolved. Germline loops: CDR1 SGHTA, CDR2 FQGNSA. The CDR3 is made up of 12 amino acids. V was clipped by 7 bases and J by 0 bases, with 4 bases between them.

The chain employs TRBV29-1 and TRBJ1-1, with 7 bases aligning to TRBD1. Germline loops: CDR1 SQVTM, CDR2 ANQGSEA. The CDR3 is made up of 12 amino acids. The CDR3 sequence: CSGGQINTEAFF. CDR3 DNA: TGCAGTGGGGGACAGATAAACACTGAAGCTTTCTTT. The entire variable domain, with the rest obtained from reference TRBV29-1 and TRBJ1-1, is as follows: SAVISQKPSRDICQRGTSLTIQCQVDSQVTMMFWYRQQPGQSLTLIATANQGSEATYESGFVIDKFPISRPNLTFSTLTVSNMSPEDSSIYLCSGGQINTEAFFGQGTRLTVV.

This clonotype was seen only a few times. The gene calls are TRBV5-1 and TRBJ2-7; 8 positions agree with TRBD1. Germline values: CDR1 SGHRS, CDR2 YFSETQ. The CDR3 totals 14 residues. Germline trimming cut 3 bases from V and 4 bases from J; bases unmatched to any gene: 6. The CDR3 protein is CASSWDRPMYEQYF. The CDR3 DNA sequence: TGCGCCAGCAGCTGGGACAGGCCCATGTACGAGCAGTACTTC.

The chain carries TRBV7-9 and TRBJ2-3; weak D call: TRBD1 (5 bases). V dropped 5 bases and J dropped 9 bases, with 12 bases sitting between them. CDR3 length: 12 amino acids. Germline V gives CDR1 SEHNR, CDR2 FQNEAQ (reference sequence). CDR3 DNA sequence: TGTGCCAGCAGCACCTGGCAGGGAACGCAGTATTTT. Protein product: CASSTWQGTQYF.

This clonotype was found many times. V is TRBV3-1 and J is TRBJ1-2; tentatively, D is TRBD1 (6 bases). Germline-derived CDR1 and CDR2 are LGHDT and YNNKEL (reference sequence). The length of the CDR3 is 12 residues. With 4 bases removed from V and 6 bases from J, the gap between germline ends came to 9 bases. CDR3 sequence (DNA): TGTGCCAGCAGCCGTGGGACAAATGGCTACACCTTC. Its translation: CASSRGTNGYTF.

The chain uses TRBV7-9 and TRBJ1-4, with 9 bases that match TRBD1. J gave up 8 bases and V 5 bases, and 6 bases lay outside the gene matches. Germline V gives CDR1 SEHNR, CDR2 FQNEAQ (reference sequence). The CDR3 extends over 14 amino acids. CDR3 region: CASSQTGGGEKLFF. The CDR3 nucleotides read TGTGCCAGCAGCCAGACAGGGGGAGGAGAAAAACTGTTTTTT.

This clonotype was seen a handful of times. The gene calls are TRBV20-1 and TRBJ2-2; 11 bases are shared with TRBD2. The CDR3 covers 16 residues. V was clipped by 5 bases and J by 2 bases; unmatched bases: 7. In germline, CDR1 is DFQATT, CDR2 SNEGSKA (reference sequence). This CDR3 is CSAFPGTSGNTGELFF. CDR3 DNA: TGCAGTGCTTTCCCCGGGACTAGCGGTAACACCGGGGAGCTGTTTTTT.

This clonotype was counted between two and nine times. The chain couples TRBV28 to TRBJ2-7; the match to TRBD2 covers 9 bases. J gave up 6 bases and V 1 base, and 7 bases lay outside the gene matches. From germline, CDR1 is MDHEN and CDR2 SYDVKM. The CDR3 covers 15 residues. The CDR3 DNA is TGTGCCAGCAGTTTATTGCGGGAGGGCCTCGGCGAGCAGTACTTC. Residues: CASSLLREGLGEQYF.

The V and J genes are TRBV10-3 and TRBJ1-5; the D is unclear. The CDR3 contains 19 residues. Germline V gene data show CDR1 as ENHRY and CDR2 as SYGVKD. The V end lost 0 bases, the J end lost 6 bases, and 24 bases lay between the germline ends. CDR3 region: CAISESGGRDRVFPQPQHF. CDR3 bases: TGTGCCATCAGTGAGTCGGGAGGGAGGGATAGGGTATTCCCTCAGCCCCAGCATTTT.

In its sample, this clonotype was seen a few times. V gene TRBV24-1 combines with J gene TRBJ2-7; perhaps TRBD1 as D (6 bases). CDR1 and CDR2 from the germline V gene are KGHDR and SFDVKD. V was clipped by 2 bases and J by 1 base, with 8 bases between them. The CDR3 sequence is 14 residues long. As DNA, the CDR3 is TGTGCCACCAGTGATTCCACAGGGTCCTACGAGCAGTACTTC. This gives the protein CATSDSTGSYEQYF.

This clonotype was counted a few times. The CDR3 region is CASSAHLAGEVSNEQFF. The DNA for the CDR3 is TGTGCCAGCAGCGCCCACCTAGCGGGAGAAGTAAGCAATGAGCAGTTCTTC. The chain joins TRBV7-9 to TRBJ2-1; 10 bases are a match to TRBD2. The CDR3 extends over 17 amino acids. CDR1 and CDR2 (germline): SEHNR, FQNEAQ (reference sequence). V lost 5 bases to trimming and J lost 6 bases; unmatched junction nucleotides: 13.

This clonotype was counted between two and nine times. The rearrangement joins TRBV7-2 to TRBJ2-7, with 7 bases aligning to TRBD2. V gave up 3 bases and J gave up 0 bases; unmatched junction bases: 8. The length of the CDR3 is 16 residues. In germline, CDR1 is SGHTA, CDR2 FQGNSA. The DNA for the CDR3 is TGTGCCAGCAGCTTCTCTAGCGGCTCTAGCTCCTACGAGCAGTACTTC. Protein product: CASSFSSGSSSYEQYF.

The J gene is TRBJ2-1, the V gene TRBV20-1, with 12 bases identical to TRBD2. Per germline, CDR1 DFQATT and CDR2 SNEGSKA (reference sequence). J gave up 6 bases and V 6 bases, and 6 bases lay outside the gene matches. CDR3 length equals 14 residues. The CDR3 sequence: CSAASGRAANEQFF. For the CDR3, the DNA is TGCAGTGCCGCTAGCGGGAGGGCCGCCAATGAGCAGTTCTTC.

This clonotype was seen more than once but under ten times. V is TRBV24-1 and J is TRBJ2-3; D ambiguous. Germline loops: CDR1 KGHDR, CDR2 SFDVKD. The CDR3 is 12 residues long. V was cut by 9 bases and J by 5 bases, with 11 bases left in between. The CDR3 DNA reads TGTGCCACCTCATCGCAGGAAGATACGCAGTATTTT. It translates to CATSSQEDTQYF.

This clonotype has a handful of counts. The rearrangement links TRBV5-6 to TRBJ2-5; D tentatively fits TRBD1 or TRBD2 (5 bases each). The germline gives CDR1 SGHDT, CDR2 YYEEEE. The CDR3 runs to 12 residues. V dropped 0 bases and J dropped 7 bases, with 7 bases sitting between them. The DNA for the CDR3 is TGTGCCAGCAGCTTGGCCGGGGCGACCCAGTACTTC. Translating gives CASSLAGATQYF.

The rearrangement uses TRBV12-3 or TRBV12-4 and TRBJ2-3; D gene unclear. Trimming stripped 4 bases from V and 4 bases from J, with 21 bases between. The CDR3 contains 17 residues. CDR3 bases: TGTGCCAGCAGTTCCAGCCCCGGCGGCCCTAATCCAGATACGCAGTATTTT. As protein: CASSSSPGGPNPDTQYF.

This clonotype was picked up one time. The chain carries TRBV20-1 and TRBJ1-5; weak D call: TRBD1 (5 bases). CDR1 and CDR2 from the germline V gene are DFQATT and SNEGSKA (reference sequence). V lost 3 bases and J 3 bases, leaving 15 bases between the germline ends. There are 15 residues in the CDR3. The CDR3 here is CSASGIGAYNQPQHF. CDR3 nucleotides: TGCAGTGCTAGCGGTATAGGGGCTTACAATCAGCCCCAGCATTTT.